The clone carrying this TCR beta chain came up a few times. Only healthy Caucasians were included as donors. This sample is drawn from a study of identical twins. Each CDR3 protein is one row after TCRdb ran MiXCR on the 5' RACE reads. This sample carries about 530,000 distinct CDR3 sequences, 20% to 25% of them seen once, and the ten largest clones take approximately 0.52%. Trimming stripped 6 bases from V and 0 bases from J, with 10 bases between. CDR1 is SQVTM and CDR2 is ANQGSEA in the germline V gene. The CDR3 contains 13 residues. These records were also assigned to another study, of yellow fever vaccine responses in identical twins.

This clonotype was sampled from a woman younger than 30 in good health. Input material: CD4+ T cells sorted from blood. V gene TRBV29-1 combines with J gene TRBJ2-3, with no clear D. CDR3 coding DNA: TGCAGCGTCGGTGCCCTTAGCACAGATACGCAGTATTTT. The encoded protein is CSVGALSTDTQYF.